This T cell receptor beta chain was sequenced in a study of blood T cell repertoires in COVID-19. Study information: The samples span acute and convalescent COVID-19 from the United States, Italy and Spain. Sample material is recorded as cDNA or gDNA derived from T cells, B-cell-depleted T cells, or PBMCs.

All exposed participants met a person with COVID-19 within 2 weeks before entering the study. In the source study's methods: Estimates of nucleated cell counts were drawn from the amplification of reference gene primers. TCRdb's copy holds only in-frame clones and misses some; the assay was immunoSEQ multiplex PCR. The V and J calls and clone size are taken from that table; D and trimming were inferred from the DNA. Altogether over 200,000 clones are present, around 90% being singletons, with the ten largest covering around 3.6%. The CDR3 has 13 residues. Germline trimming cut 6 bases from V and 0 bases from J; bases unmatched to any gene: 0. The germline CDR1 and CDR2 sequences are MGHDK and SYGVNS.

The receptor was isolated from a woman in her thirties who had been exposed to COVID-19. V is TRBV25-1 and J is TRBJ1-1, with 8 bases identical to TRBD1. Sequencing was carried out using PBMCs or T cells enriched from blood (not recorded which). DNA for the CDR3: TGTGCCAGCAGGACAGGGGTGAACACTGAAGCTTTCTTT. Residues: CASRTGVNTEAFF.